The rows below give T cell receptor beta chains drawn from one sample of a study of blood T cells in healthy people across ages. Using its own MiXCR run on the 5' RACE reads, TCRdb lists one record per CDR3 protein. This sample has 500,000 to 550,000 distinct CDR3 sequences, with around 24% found just once. The same data also contributed to another study, on T cells of mothers and their children.

Sequencing input: blood. The receptors derive from a boy younger than 18 in good health. The CDR3 runs from the conserved cysteine through the conserved F or W. The D gene is left open where the match is weak. Part of the rows lack a size; the others show once, few, many or a class for expanded clones.

D gene,clone size,V gene,J gene,CDR3 DNA,CDR3 protein
-,-,TRBV5-6,TRBJ1-4,TGTGCCAGCAGCCCCGGAGCAGGGATTCATGAAAAACTGTTTTTT,CASSPGAGIHEKLFF
-,few,TRBV29-1,TRBJ1-1,TGCAGCGTGGGGTGGAACACTGAAGCTTTCTTT,CSVGWNTEAFF
TRBD2,few,TRBV4-3,TRBJ2-3,TGCGCCAGCAGCCAAGATAGGGGACTAGCGGGATCGGCAGATACGCAGTATTTT,CASSQDRGLAGSADTQYF
-,many,TRBV4-3,TRBJ2-7,TGCGCCAGCAGCCAAGATTACGGGGGCGAGCAGTACTTC,CASSQDYGGEQYF
TRBD2,few,TRBV12-3/TRBV12-4,TRBJ2-5,TGTGCCAGCAGGACACTAGCGGGGGAGGAAGAGACCCAGTACTTC,CASRTLAGEEETQYF
-,few,TRBV5-1,TRBJ1-2,TGCGCCAGCAGCCCTCCCGGGATACCTTATGGCTACACCTTC,CASSPPGIPYGYTF
-,few,TRBV2,TRBJ1-2,TGTGCCAGCAGGAGGGATAACTATGGCTACACCTTC,CASRRDNYGYTF
TRBD2,few,TRBV5-6,TRBJ2-1,TGTGCCAGCAGCTTGGCTACTAGCGGGAGGGACGGTGAGCAGTTCTTC,CASSLATSGRDGEQFF
-,-,TRBV20-1,TRBJ2-1,TGCAGTGCTAGACCTCTTCCACGCCACAATGAGCAGTTCTTC,CSARPLPRHNEQFF
-,-,TRBV7-2,TRBJ1-2,TGTGCCAGCAGCTTAGAGGGTTTCTATGGCTACACCTTC,CASSLEGFYGYTF
TRBD1,-,TRBV28,TRBJ2-7,TGTGCCAGCAGTTTGTGGGACAGGGCCACCCACGAGCAGTACTTC,CASSLWDRATHEQYF
-,many,TRBV24-1,TRBJ2-1,TGTGCCGTACTAAAGGGAGCTTCCTCCTACAATGAGCAGTTCTTC,CAVLKGASSYNEQFF
TRBD2,-,TRBV20-1,TRBJ2-1,TGCAGTGCTAGGGTTAGCGGGAGGGGGGGTGAGCAGTTCTTC,CSARVSGRGGEQFF
TRBD2,-,TRBV6-2/TRBV6-3,TRBJ2-1,TGTGCCATCCGTTCCGGATCGAGCGGGAACAATGAGCAGTTCTTC,CAIRSGSSGNNEQFF
TRBD1,few,TRBV5-5,TRBJ2-3,TGTGCCAGCAGCTGGGGGACAGGAGTCAATACAGATACGCAGTATTTT,CASSWGTGVNTDTQYF
-,-,TRBV10-3,TRBJ2-7,TGTGCCATCGGCGGGATCAGCTACGAGCAGTACTTC,CAIGGISYEQYF
TRBD2,-,TRBV20-1,TRBJ2-2,TGCAGTGCAGGCCCTAGCGGGAGGGCCGGCGGGGAGCTGTTTTTT,CSAGPSGRAGGELFF
-,many,TRBV29-1,TRBJ2-5,TGCAGCGTTCGCCAGCAAGAGACCCAGTACTTC,CSVRQQETQYF
-,many,TRBV3-1,TRBJ1-6,TGTGCCAGCAGCCTGATGGAGGGGAATTCACCCCTCCACTTT,CASSLMEGNSPLHF
-,-,TRBV4-3,TRBJ1-1,TGCGCCAGCAGCCAAGGATGGACGGCCGACACTGAAGCTTTCTTT,CASSQGWTADTEAFF
-,-,TRBV7-9,TRBJ2-7,TGTGCCAGCAGCCCCGGGGCTCTCAACGAGCAGTACTTC,CASSPGALNEQYF
-,-,TRBV20-1,TRBJ2-5,TGCAGTGCTAGAGATTCCGGGGCCAGTGTTTTAATAGACATAGGGACCCAGTACTTC,CSARDSGASVLIDIGTQYF
TRBD2,-,TRBV7-9,TRBJ2-1,TGTGTCAGCAGCTCCGGACTAGCGGGGGCCTTAAGCTCCTACAATGAGCAGTTCTTC,CVSSSGLAGALSSYNEQFF
TRBD1,few,TRBV20-1,TRBJ1-2,TGCAGTGCTAGAGATTCAACAGGGGGAGTTGACTATGGCTACACCTTC,CSARDSTGGVDYGYTF
-,-,TRBV29-1,TRBJ2-7,TGCAGCGTTGAGGAGGAGGGAGAAGGCAGGTACGAGCAGTACTTC,CSVEEEGEGRYEQYF
-,many,TRBV6-1,TRBJ2-7,TGTGCCAGCAGCGGGGTTTCCCTCTTTACCTACGAGCAGTACTTC,CASSGVSLFTYEQYF
-,few,TRBV19,TRBJ2-7,TGTGCCAGTATTGGGGGGGACAGGAACTACGAGCAGTACTTC,CASIGGDRNYEQYF
-,few,TRBV7-9,TRBJ2-2,TGTGCCAGCAGCCCTCCCTACACAGCGAACACCGGGGAGCTGTTTTTT,CASSPPYTANTGELFF
-,-,TRBV2,TRBJ1-1,TGTGCCAGCACTGCCCTCGCAGCGAACACTGAAGCTTTCTTT,CASTALAANTEAFF
-,-,TRBV15,TRBJ2-5,TGTGCCACCAGCAGGCCTCAAGAGACCCAGTACTTC,CATSRPQETQYF
-,-,TRBV28,TRBJ1-5,TGCGCCAGCACCCCGCCCGGCGATAGCAATCAGCCCCAGCATTTT,CASTPPGDSNQPQHF
TRBD1,few,TRBV25-1,TRBJ1-1,TGTGCCAGCAGTGATAGGGACAGGGGGCTCGGCACTGAAGCTTTCTTT,CASSDRDRGLGTEAFF
-,-,TRBV4-3,TRBJ2-7,TGCGCCAGCAGCCAAGATTTTGTAGGGCGCTACGAGCAGTACTTC,CASSQDFVGRYEQYF
-,-,TRBV7-8,TRBJ2-1,TGTGCCAGCAGCCCCTTGGTGGGGGACTACAATGAGCAGTTCTTC,CASSPLVGDYNEQFF
-,-,TRBV7-2,TRBJ1-2,TGTGCCAGCAGCTTACTGAATTTTGGGGGCTACACCTTC,CASSLLNFGGYTF
-,few,TRBV4-1,TRBJ2-1,TGCGCCAGCAGCCAAGTCCGGGACCAACCCTACAATGAGCAGTTCTTC,CASSQVRDQPYNEQFF
-,few,TRBV12-3/TRBV12-4,TRBJ2-3,TGTGCCAGCAGTTTAGAGGACACAGATACGCAGTATTTT,CASSLEDTDTQYF
-,-,TRBV6-5,TRBJ2-5,TGTGCCAGCAGTCCAACCAGGACCGGAGGGGAGACCCAGTACTTC,CASSPTRTGGETQYF
-,few,TRBV5-6,TRBJ1-2,TGTGCCAGCAGCTTGTCGGATAACTATGGCTACACCTTC,CASSLSDNYGYTF
TRBD1,few,TRBV6-6,TRBJ1-1,TGTGCCAGCAGTCCACGGGACAGAGGAGGGACTGAAGCTTTCTTT,CASSPRDRGGTEAFF
-,-,TRBV7-2,TRBJ1-5,TGTGCCAGCAGCTCAAGGACAGTCGTAGGTCAGCCCCAGCATTTT,CASSSRTVVGQPQHF
TRBD1,few,TRBV4-2,TRBJ2-7,TGTGCCAGCAGCCACACCGGGACAGGGGGCTTAGACGAGCAGTACTTC,CASSHTGTGGLDEQYF
TRBD1,few,TRBV24-1,TRBJ1-5,TGTGCCACCAGTGATTCGGAGGGGGCAGGGCAGCCCCAGCATTTT,CATSDSEGAGQPQHF
-,-,TRBV29-1,TRBJ1-2,TGCAGCGTTGTTCCCGTACCCTTTAATGGCTACACCTTC,CSVVPVPFNGYTF
-,few,TRBV6-2/TRBV6-3,TRBJ2-7,TGTGCCAGCAGTACGGTCTCCAGCGAGCAGTACTTC,CASSTVSSEQYF